This T cell receptor (beta chain) was retrieved from a study of OX40 agonist ivuxolimab in advanced cancers. Blood got drawn at baseline, again on cycle 4 day 1, and then on cycle 7 day 1. Points from the study as a whole: Partly responding patients at 0.1-3.0 mg/kg showed some of the smallest clonal expansion.

As concerns this clone: What it binds is unknown.

Generated by immunoSEQ multiplex PCR, the TCRdb table keeps only in-frame clones and is missing some. The sample consists of tens of thousands of clones, roughly 90% of them appearing once. Germline CDR1 is PRHDT and CDR2 is FYEKMQ (reference sequence). CDR3 length equals 15 residues. Trimming left V 5 bases short and J 3 bases short, with 14 bases between. This chain links TRBV13 with TRBJ2-4, with D unresolved. This material consisted of CD4+ or CD8+ T cells sorted from blood, taken in a trial of the OX40 agonist ivuxolimab. This TCR came from an adult with an advanced solid tumor such as melanoma, head and neck, liver or kidney cancer. The CDR3 region is CASSVGGPHKNIQYF. Here the CDR3 DNA reads TGTGCCAGCAGCGTGGGCGGCCCACACAAAAACATTCAGTACTTC.